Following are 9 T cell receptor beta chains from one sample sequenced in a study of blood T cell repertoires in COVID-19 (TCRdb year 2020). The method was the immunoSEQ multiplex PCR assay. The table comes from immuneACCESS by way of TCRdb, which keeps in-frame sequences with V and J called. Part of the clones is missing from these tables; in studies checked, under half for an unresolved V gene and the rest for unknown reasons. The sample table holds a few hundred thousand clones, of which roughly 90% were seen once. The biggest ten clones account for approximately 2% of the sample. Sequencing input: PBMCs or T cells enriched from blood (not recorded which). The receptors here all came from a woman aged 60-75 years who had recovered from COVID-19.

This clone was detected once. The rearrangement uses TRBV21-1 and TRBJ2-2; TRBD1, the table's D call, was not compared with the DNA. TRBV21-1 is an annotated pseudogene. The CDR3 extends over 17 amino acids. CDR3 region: CASSNHRGRLCTGELFF. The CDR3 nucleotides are TGTGCCAGCAGCAACCACAGGGGGCGCTTGTGCACCGGGGAGCTGTTTTTT.

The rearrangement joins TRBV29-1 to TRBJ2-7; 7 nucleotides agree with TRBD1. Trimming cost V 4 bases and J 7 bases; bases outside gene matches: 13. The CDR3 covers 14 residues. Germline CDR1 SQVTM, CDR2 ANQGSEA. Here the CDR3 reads CSVVSGGPLLEQYF. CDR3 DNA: TGCAGCGTTGTCTCAGGGGGTCCCCTGTTGGAGCAGTACTTC.

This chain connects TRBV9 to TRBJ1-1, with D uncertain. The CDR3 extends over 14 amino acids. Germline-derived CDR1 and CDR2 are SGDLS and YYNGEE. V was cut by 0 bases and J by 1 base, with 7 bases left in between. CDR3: CASSVGHANTEAFF. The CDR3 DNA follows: TGTGCCAGCAGCGTAGGACACGCGAACACTGAAGCTTTCTTT.

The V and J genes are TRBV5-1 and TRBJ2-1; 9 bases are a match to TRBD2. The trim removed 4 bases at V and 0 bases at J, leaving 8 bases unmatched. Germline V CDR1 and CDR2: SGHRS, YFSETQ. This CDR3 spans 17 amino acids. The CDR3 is CASSRRTSASSYNEQFF. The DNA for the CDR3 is TGCGCCAGCAGCCGACGGACTAGCGCAAGCTCCTACAATGAGCAGTTCTTC.

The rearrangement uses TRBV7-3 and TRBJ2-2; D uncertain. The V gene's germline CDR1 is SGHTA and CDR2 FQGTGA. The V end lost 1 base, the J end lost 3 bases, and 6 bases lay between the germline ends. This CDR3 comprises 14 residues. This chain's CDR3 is CASSLIDYTGELFF. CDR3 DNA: TGTGCCAGCAGCTTAATTGACTACACCGGGGAGCTGTTTTTT.

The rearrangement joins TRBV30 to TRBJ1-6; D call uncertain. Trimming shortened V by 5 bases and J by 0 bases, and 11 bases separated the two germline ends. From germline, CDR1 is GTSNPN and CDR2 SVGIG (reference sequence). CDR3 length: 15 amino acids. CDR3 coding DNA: TGTGCCTGGGGCCGAGGGAGCTCCTATAATTCACCCCTCCACTTT. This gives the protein CAWGRGSSYNSPLHF.

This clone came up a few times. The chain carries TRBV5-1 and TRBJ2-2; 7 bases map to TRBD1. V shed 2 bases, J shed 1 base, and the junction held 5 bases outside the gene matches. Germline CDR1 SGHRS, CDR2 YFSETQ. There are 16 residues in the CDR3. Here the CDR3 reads CASSFGTDRNTGELFF. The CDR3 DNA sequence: TGCGCCAGCAGCTTCGGGACAGACAGGAACACCGGGGAGCTGTTTTTT.

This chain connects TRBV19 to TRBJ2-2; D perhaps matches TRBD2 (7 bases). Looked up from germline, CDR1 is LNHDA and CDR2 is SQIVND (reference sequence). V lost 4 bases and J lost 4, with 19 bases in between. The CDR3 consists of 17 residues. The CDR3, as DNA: TGTGCCAGTAGTAGCCGGGGAGGGGGTATTGGCACCGGGGAGCTGTTTTTT. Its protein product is CASSSRGGGIGTGELFF.

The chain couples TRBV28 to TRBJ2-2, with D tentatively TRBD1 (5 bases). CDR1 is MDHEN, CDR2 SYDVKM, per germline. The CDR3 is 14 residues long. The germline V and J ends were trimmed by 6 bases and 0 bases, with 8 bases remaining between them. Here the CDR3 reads CASSRRANTGELFF. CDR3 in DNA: TGTGCCAGCAGCCGCAGGGCGAACACCGGGGAGCTGTTTTTT.